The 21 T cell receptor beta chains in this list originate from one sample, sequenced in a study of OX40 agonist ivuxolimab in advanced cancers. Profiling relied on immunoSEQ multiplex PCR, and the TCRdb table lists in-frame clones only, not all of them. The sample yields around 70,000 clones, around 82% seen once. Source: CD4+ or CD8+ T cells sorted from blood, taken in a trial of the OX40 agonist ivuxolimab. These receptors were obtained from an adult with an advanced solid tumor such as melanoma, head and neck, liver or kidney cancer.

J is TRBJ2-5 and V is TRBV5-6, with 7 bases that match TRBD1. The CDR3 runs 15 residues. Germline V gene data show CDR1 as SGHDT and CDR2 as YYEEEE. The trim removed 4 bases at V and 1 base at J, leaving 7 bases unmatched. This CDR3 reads CASSRPRGTQETQYF. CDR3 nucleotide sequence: TGTGCCAGCAGCAGGCCCAGGGGGACCCAAGAGACCCAGTACTTC. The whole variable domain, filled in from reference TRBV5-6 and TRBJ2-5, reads DAGVTQSPTHLIKTRGQQVTLRCSPKSGHDTVSWYQQALGQGPQFIFQYYEEEERQRGNFPDRFSGHQFPNYSSELNVNALLLGDSALYLCASSRPRGTQETQYFGPGTRLLVL.

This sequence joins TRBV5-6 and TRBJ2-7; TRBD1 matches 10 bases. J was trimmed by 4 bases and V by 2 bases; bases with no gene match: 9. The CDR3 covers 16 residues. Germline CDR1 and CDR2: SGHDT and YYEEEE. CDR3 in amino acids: CASSFIQGTGVYEQYF. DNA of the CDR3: TGTGCCAGCAGCTTTATACAAGGGACAGGGGTATACGAGCAGTACTTC.

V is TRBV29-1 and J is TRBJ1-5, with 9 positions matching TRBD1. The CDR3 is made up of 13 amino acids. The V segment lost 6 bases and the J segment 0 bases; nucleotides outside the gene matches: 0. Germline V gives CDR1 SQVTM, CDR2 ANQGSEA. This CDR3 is CSVQGASNQPQHF. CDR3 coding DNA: TGCAGCGTACAGGGGGCTAGCAATCAGCCCCAGCATTTT.

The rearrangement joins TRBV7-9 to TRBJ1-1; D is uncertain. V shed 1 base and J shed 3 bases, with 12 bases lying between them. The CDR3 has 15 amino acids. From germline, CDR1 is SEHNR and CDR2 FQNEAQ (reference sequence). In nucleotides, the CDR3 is TGTGCCAGCAGCTTAGGAGGACGATCAGACACTGAAGCTTTCTTT. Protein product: CASSLGGRSDTEAFF.

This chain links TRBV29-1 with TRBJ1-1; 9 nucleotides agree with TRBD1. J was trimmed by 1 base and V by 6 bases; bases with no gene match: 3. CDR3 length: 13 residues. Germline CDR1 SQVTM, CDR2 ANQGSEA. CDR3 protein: CSVGQGTNTEAFF. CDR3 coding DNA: TGCAGCGTAGGACAGGGGACGAACACTGAAGCTTTCTTT.

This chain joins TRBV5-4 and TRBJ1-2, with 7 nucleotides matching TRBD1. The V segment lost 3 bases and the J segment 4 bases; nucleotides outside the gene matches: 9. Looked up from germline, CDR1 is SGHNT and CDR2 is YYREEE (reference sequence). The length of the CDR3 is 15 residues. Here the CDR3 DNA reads TGTGCCAGCAGCTCCGAAAAGGGACAGTTCTATGGCTACACCTTC. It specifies CASSSEKGQFYGYTF.

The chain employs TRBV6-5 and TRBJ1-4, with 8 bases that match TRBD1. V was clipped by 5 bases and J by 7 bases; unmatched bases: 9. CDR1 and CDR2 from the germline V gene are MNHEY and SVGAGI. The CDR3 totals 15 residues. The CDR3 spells CASSPTDRVGEKLFF. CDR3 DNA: TGTGCCAGCAGTCCTACGGACAGGGTTGGTGAAAAACTGTTTTTT.

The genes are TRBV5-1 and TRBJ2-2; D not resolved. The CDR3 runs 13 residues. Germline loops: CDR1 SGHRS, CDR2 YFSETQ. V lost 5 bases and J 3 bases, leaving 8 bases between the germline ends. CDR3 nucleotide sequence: TGCGCCAGCAGTTTGTCTGACACCGGGGAGCTGTTTTTT. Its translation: CASSLSDTGELFF.

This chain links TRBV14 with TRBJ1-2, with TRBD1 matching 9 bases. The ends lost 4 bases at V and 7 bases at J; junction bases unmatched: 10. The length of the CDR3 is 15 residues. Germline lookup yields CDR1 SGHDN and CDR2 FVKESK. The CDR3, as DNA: TGTGCCAGCAGCCCCGGGACAGGGTCTATCGGTGGCTACACCTTC. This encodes CASSPGTGSIGGYTF.

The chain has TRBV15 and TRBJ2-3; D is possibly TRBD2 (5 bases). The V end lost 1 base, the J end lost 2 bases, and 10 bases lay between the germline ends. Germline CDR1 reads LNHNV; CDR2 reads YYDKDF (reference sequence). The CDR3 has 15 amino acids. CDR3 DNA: TGTGCCACCAGCAGAGTAGCGATAGACACAGATACGCAGTATTTT. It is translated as CATSRVAIDTDTQYF.

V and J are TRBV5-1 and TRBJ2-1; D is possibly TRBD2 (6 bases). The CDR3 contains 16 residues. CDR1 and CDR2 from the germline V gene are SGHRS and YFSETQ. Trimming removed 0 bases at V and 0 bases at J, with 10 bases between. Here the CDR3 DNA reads TGCGCCAGCAGCTTGGTAGTCGGGGGCTCCTACAATGAGCAGTTCTTC. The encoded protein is CASSLVVGGSYNEQFF.

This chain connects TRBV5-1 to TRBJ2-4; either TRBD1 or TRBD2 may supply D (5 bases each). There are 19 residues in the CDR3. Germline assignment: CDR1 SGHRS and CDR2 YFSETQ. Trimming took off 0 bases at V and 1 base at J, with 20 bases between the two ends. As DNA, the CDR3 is TGCGCCAGCAGCTTGGGACGGTGGGGTAGCGAGGGGGCCAAAAACATTCAGTACTTC. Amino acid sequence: CASSLGRWGSEGAKNIQYF.

CDR3 loop: CASTGDGETQYF. The CDR3 DNA reads as TGTGCCAGTACAGGGGATGGGGAGACCCAGTACTTC. The V call is TRBV6-5, the J call TRBJ2-5; 7 bases map to TRBD1. CDR3 size: 12 residues. V lost 9 bases, J lost 5 bases, and 6 bases stayed unmatched. Per germline, CDR1 MNHEY and CDR2 SVGAGI.

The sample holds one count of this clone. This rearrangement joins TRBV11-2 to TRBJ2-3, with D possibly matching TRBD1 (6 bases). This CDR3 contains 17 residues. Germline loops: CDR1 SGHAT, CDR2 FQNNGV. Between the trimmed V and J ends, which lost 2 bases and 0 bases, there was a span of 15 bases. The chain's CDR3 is CASSLRDTVPSTDTQYF. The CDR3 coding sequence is TGTGCCAGCAGCTTAAGGGACACAGTACCAAGCACAGATACGCAGTATTTT. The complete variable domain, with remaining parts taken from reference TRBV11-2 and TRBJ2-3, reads EAGVAQSPRYKIIEKRQSVAFWCNPISGHATLYWYQQILGQGPKLLIQFQNNGVVDDSQLPKDRFSAERLKGVDSTLKIQPAKLEDSAVYLCASSLRDTVPSTDTQYFGPGTRLTVL.

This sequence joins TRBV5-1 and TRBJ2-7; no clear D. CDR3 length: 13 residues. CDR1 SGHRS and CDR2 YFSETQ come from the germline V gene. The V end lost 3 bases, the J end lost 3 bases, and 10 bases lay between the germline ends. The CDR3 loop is CASSYYGLYEQYF. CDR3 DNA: TGCGCCAGCAGCTACTACGGGCTCTACGAGCAGTACTTC.

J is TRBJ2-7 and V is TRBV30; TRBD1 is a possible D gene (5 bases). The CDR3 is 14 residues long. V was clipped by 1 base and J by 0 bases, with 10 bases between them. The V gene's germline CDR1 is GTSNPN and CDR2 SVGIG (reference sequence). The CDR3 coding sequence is TGTGCCTGGAGTGGGAAGACAGCCTCCTACGAGCAGTACTTC. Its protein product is CAWSGKTASYEQYF.

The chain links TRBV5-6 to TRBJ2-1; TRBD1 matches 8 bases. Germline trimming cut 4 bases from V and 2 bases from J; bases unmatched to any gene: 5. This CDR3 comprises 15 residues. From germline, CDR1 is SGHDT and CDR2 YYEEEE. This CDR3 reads CASSLQGATYNEQFF. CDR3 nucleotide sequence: TGTGCCAGCAGCCTCCAGGGGGCAACCTACAATGAGCAGTTCTTC.

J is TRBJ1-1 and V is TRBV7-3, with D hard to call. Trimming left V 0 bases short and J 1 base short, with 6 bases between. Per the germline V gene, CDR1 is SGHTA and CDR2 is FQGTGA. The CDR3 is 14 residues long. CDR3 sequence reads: CASSLTAANTEAFF. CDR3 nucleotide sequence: TGTGCCAGCAGCTTAACGGCGGCGAACACTGAAGCTTTCTTT.

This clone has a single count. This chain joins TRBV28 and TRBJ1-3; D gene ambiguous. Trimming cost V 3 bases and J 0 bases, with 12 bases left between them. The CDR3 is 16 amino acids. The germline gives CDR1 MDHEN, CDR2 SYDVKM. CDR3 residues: CASSFSGSRSGNTIYF. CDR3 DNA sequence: TGTGCCAGCAGTTTTTCCGGGTCGCGCTCTGGAAACACCATATATTTT. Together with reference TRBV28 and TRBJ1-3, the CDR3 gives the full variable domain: DVKVTQSSRYLVKRTGEKVFLECVQDMDHENMFWYRQDPGLGLRLIYFSYDVKMKEKGDIPEGYSVSREKKERFSLILESASTNQTSMYLCASSFSGSRSGNTIYFGEGSWLTVV.

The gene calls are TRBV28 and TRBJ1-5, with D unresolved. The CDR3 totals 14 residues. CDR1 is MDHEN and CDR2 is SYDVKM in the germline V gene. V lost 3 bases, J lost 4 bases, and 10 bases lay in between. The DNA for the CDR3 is TGTGCCAGCAGTTTGGTAGGAGGGAATCAGCCCCAGCATTTT. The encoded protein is CASSLVGGNQPQHF. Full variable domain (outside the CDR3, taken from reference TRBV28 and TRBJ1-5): DVKVTQSSRYLVKRTGEKVFLECVQDMDHENMFWYRQDPGLGLRLIYFSYDVKMKEKGDIPEGYSVSREKKERFSLILESASTNQTSMYLCASSLVGGNQPQHFGDGTRLSIL.

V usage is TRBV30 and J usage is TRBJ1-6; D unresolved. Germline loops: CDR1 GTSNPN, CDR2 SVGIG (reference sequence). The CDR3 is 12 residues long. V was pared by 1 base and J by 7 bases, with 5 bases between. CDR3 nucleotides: TGTGCCTGGAGTGCGGGGAATTCACCCCTCCACTTT. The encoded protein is CAWSAGNSPLHF.